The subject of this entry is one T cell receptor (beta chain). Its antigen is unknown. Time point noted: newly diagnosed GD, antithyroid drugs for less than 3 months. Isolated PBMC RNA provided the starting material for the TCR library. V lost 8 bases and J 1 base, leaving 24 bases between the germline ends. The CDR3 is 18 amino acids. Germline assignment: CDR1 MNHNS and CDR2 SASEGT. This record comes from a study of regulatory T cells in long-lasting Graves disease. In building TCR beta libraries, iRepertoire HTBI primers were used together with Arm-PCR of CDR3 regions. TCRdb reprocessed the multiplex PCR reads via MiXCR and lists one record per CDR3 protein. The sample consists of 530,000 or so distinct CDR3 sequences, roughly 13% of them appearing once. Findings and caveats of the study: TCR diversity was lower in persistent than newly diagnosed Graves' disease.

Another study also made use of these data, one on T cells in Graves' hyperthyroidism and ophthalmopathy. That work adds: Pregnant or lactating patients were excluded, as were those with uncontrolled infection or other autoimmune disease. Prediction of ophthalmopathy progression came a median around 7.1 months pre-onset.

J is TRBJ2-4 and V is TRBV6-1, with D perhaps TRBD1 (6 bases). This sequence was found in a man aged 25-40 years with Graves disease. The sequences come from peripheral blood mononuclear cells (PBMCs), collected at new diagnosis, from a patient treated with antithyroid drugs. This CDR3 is CASRLTDRGGSAKNIQYF. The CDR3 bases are TGTGCCAGCCGACTAACCGACCGAGGGGGATCCGCCAAAAACATTCAGTACTTC.